The 25 T cell receptor beta chains listed next were all sequenced from one sample in a study of blood T cell repertoires in COVID-19. Repertoires were generated with immunoSEQ multiplex PCR, while TCRdb's copy carries only in-frame clones and drops some. Among around 170,000 clones listed, about nine tenths were seen once. Sequenced sample: PBMCs or T cells enriched from blood (not recorded which). Receptors were obtained from a woman under 30 who had recovered from COVID-19.

This rearrangement joins TRBV6-4 to TRBJ1-2, with D possibly matching TRBD1 (5 bases). This CDR3 spans 14 amino acids. Trimming left V 0 bases short and J 2 bases short, with 7 bases between. CDR1 and CDR2 from the germline V gene are MRHNA and SNTAGT. The CDR3 region is CASSDSDSNYGYTF. CDR3 nucleotides: TGTGCCAGCAGTGACTCTGACAGCAACTATGGCTACACCTTC.

This rearrangement joins TRBV18 to TRBJ2-7; 8 nucleotides match TRBD2. The CDR3 runs 17 residues. V lost 3 bases to trimming and J lost 5 bases; unmatched junction nucleotides: 15. CDR1 is KGHSH and CDR2 is LQKENI in the germline V gene. The CDR3 reads CASSPRVGTRSEDEQYF. The CDR3 nucleotides are TGTGCCAGCTCACCTCGGGTGGGGACTAGAAGCGAAGACGAGCAGTACTTC.

This sequence joins TRBV27 and TRBJ2-1; maybe TRBD2 (6 bases). Trimming pared 10 bases from V and 3 bases from J, leaving 16 bases between. The CDR3 totals 14 residues. Germline values: CDR1 MNHEY, CDR2 SMNVEV (reference sequence). The CDR3 here is CATTGGRYYNEQFF. The CDR3 nucleotides read TGTGCCACCACAGGAGGGCGGTACTACAATGAGCAGTTCTTC.

In regard to this clone: Because the CDR3's place on the DNA is in doubt, the DNA is left out and the CDR3 is given as listed by TCRdb. The genes are TRBV5-5 and TRBJ2-7; the DNA was not compared with TRBD1, the D call given in the table. Germline CDR1 and CDR2: SGHKS and YYEKEE (reference sequence). The CDR3 is 12 amino acids in total, end residues counted. The CDR3 loop reads CASSFDWGQGSV.

This clone has just one count. The chain is built from TRBV2 and TRBJ2-1; TRBD2 agrees at 11 bases. The ends lost 2 bases at V and 12 bases at J; junction bases unmatched: 12. Germline assignment: CDR1 SNHLY and CDR2 FYNNEI. The CDR3 sequence is 16 residues long. The CDR3 reads CASSESGLAGGIGQFF. The CDR3 DNA is TGTGCCAGCAGTGAATCCGGCCTAGCGGGAGGTATCGGGCAGTTCTTC.

This clone appeared a single time. V is TRBV30 and J is TRBJ1-2, with a tentative D call TRBD1 (5 bases). CDR3 length: 13 residues. Trimming shortened V by 8 bases and J by 2 bases, and 15 bases separated the two germline ends. In germline, CDR1 is GTSNPN, CDR2 SVGIG (reference sequence). CDR3 DNA sequence: TGTGCCAAAAGTTCAGGGATCAACTATGGCTACACCTTC. Protein sequence: CAKSSGINYGYTF. Based on the CDR3 plus reference TRBV30 and TRBJ1-2, the full variable domain is SQTIHQWPATLVQPVGSPLSLECTVEGTSNPNLYWYRQAAGRGLQLLFYSVGIGQISSEVPQNLSASRPQDRQFILSSKKLLLSDSGFYLCAKSSGINYGYTFGSGTRLTVV.

The chain joins TRBV25-1 to TRBJ1-2, with D possibly matching TRBD1 (5 bases). This CDR3 spans 14 amino acids. Trimming removed 7 bases at V and 4 bases at J, with 16 bases between. The germline V gene has CDR1 MGHDK and CDR2 SYGVNS. CDR3 nucleotide sequence: TGTGCCAGCACCCAAGGGGTATCGAGCTATGGCTACACCTTC. It is translated as CASTQGVSSYGYTF.

Here the CDR3 DNA reads TGCAGTGCCAAGACAGGGCAAGGCTACACCTTC. It codes for CSAKTGQGYTF. The chain couples TRBV20-1 to TRBJ1-2; the match to TRBD1 covers 7 bases. Germline V CDR1 and CDR2: DFQATT, SNEGSKA (reference sequence). CDR3 length: 11 residues. V trimming: 6 bases; J trimming: 8 bases; junction bases outside the gene matches: 6.

V and J are TRBV2 and TRBJ1-2, with 7 bases aligning to TRBD1. Trimming removed 4 bases from V and 3 bases from J; junction bases left unmatched: 5. Germline V gene data show CDR1 as SNHLY and CDR2 as FYNNEI. CDR3 length equals 14 residues. DNA for the CDR3: TGTGCCAGCAGTGGAGAAGGGGGCGACTATGGCTACACCTTC. Its translation: CASSGEGGDYGYTF.

This clone was observed a handful of times. The gene calls are TRBV2 and TRBJ1-5, with 8 nucleotides matching TRBD1. The V and J ends lost 3 bases and 2 bases, in that order; junction bases with no gene match: 6. The CDR3 spans 16 residues. Germline V lookup: CDR1 SNHLY, CDR2 FYNNEI. CDR3 protein: CASSDGQGLGNQPQHF. In nucleotides, the CDR3 is TGTGCCAGCAGTGATGGACAGGGCCTGGGCAATCAGCCCCAGCATTTT.

This clone has a single count. The rearrangement joins TRBV5-8 to TRBJ2-5, with D possibly TRBD1 on 5 matching bases. Trimming shortened V by 4 bases and J by 1 base, and 14 bases separated the two germline ends. This CDR3 spans 15 amino acids. Germline V gene lookup returns CDR1 SGHTS and CDR2 YDEGEE. The CDR3 is CASSKNQGSQETQYF. Here the CDR3 DNA reads TGTGCCAGCAGCAAAAACCAGGGATCCCAAGAGACCCAGTACTTC.

V and J are TRBV18 and TRBJ2-2; tentatively, D is TRBD1 (5 bases). Germline V gene lookup returns CDR1 KGHSH and CDR2 LQKENI. The CDR3 runs 16 residues. The V end lost 1 base, the J end lost 2 bases, and 11 bases lay between the germline ends. CDR3 sequence reads: CASSPLGHTNTGELFF. CDR3 DNA: TGTGCCAGCTCACCACTCGGACACACAAACACCGGGGAGCTGTTTTTT.

This chain links TRBV28 with TRBJ1-1; D remains unclear. The germline gives CDR1 MDHEN, CDR2 SYDVKM. V was trimmed by 5 bases and J by 1 base, leaving 2 bases between them. The CDR3 contains 11 residues. This CDR3 reads CASSQNTEAFF. The DNA of the CDR3 is TGTGCCAGCAGTCAGAACACTGAAGCTTTCTTT.

The chain uses TRBV7-2 and TRBJ1-3; TRBD1 matches 7 bases. The CDR3 covers 16 residues. The germline CDR1 and CDR2 sequences are SGHTA and FQGNSA. J lost 0 bases, V lost 4 bases, and 6 bases had no gene match. The CDR3 here is CASSSTGTVSGNTIYF. CDR3 sequence (DNA): TGTGCCAGCAGCTCAACTGGGACAGTCTCTGGAAACACCATATATTTT. Full variable domain (remainder filled in from reference TRBV7-2 and TRBJ1-3): GAGVSQSPSNKVTEKGKDVELRCDPISGHTALYWYRQSLGQGLEFLIYFQGNSAPDKSGLPSDRFSAERTGGSVSTLTIQRTQQEDSAVYLCASSSTGTVSGNTIYFGEGSWLTVV.

The chain links TRBV19 to TRBJ2-7, with a weak D call TRBD1 (5 bases). CDR1 LNHDA and CDR2 SQIVND come from the germline V gene (reference sequence). The germline V and J ends were trimmed by 3 bases and 1 base, with 10 bases remaining between them. The CDR3 consists of 14 residues. Written as DNA, the CDR3 is TGTGCCAGTAGTATTACAGGATGGTCCTACGAGCAGTACTTC. It codes for CASSITGWSYEQYF.

This sequence joins TRBV6-2 or TRBV6-3 and TRBJ1-1; 7 bases are shared with TRBD1. The V and J ends lost 4 bases and 2 bases, in that order; junction bases with no gene match: 10. CDR1 is MNHEY and CDR2 is SVGEGT in the germline V gene. The CDR3 has 16 amino acids. The CDR3 sequence: CASSFATGTANTEAFF. The CDR3 coding sequence is TGTGCCAGCAGTTTCGCCACGGGGACAGCTAACACTGAAGCTTTCTTT.

J is TRBJ1-2 and V is TRBV9; 11 bases match TRBD1. Germline CDR1 and CDR2: SGDLS and YYNGEE. CDR3 length equals 15 residues. V dropped 0 bases and J dropped 8; count of bases not matched to a gene: 6. This CDR3 reads CASSVGTGGAEGYTF. In nucleotides, the CDR3 is TGTGCCAGCAGCGTAGGGACAGGGGGCGCAGAGGGCTACACCTTC.

This rearrangement joins TRBV19 to TRBJ2-7; perhaps TRBD1 as D (6 bases). The CDR3 is made up of 14 amino acids. CDR1 and CDR2 from the germline V gene are LNHDA and SQIVND (reference sequence). Trimming removed 6 bases at V and 0 bases at J, with 12 bases between. This chain's CDR3 is CASRQDSGSYEQYF. The CDR3 region has the DNA TGTGCCAGTAGACAGGACAGCGGCTCCTACGAGCAGTACTTC.

The chain uses TRBV11-2 and TRBJ1-2; 9 nucleotides agree with TRBD1. The V segment lost 5 bases and the J segment 2 bases; nucleotides outside the gene matches: 6. Germline V CDR1 and CDR2: SGHAT, FQNNGV. This CDR3 is built from 15 residues. The CDR3: CASSLSGQGNYGYTF. The CDR3 region has the DNA TGTGCCAGCAGCCTCTCCGGACAGGGGAACTATGGCTACACCTTC.

The chain carries TRBV6-5 and TRBJ1-2; the match to TRBD1 covers 9 bases. Germline V gene sequence: CDR1 MNHEY, CDR2 SVGAGI. V trimming: 5 bases; J trimming: 7 bases; junction bases outside the gene matches: 2. CDR3 length: 12 residues. The CDR3 DNA reads as TGTGCCAGCAGTAAGACAGGGGGTGGCTACACCTTC. Protein product: CASSKTGGGYTF.

This rearrangement joins TRBV28 to TRBJ1-6; TRBD1 aligns across 8 bases. Germline lookup yields CDR1 MDHEN and CDR2 SYDVKM. The CDR3 is made up of 15 amino acids. Unmatched junction bases numbered 8, after V lost 4 bases and J lost 9 bases. This CDR3 is CASSWGTGGRSPLHF. CDR3 coding DNA: TGTGCCAGCAGTTGGGGAACAGGGGGACGTTCACCCCTCCACTTT.

The V call is TRBV28, the J call TRBJ1-4, with 7 bases that match TRBD1. The CDR3 length is 17 residues. In germline, CDR1 is MDHEN, CDR2 SYDVKM. Trimming at V came to 5 bases and at J to 0 bases, leaving 9 bases not matched to a gene. CDR3 region: CASSAPGQPATNEKLFF. The CDR3 region has the DNA TGTGCCAGCAGTGCACCGGGACAGCCTGCAACTAATGAAAAACTGTTTTTT.

The chain is built from TRBV28 and TRBJ1-1, with 10 bases lining up with TRBD1. J lost 6 bases, V lost 4 bases, and 20 bases had no gene match. Germline-derived CDR1 and CDR2 are MDHEN and SYDVKM. The CDR3 covers 19 residues. The CDR3 DNA follows: TGTGCCAGCAGTTCGCCGGGACAGGGGAACAAAATTCTAAACCCTGAAGCTTTCTTT. Its protein product is CASSSPGQGNKILNPEAFF.

This clone came up a few times. The chain combines TRBV7-9 with TRBJ2-7, with D maybe TRBD1 (6 bases). Trimming stripped 1 base from V and 3 bases from J, with 13 bases between. The CDR3 covers 15 residues. Per germline, CDR1 SEHNR and CDR2 FQNEAQ (reference sequence). CDR3 residues: CASSLVQDRNYEQYF. The CDR3 DNA reads as TGTGCCAGCAGCTTAGTTCAGGACAGAAACTACGAGCAGTACTTC. The whole variable domain, filled in from reference TRBV7-9 and TRBJ2-7, reads DTGVSQNPRHKITKRGQNVTFRCDPISEHNRLYWYRQTLGQGPEFLTYFQNEAQLEKSRLLSDRFSAERPKGSFSTLEIQRTEQGDSAMYLCASSLVQDRNYEQYFGPGTRLTVT.

The chain combines TRBV28 with TRBJ2-1; 14 nucleotides match TRBD2. V dropped 5 bases and J dropped 10; count of bases not matched to a gene: 7. The CDR3 totals 15 residues. Germline CDR1 MDHEN, CDR2 SYDVKM. The CDR3 coding sequence is TGTGCCAGCAGTGACGGACTAGCGGGAGGAGGCGAGCAGTTCTTC. Residues: CASSDGLAGGGEQFF. The variable domain in full, completed from reference TRBV28 and TRBJ2-1, reads DVKVTQSSRYLVKRTGEKVFLECVQDMDHENMFWYRQDPGLGLRLIYFSYDVKMKEKGDIPEGYSVSREKKERFSLILESASTNQTSMYLCASSDGLAGGGEQFFGPGTRLTVL.